This entry is about one TCR beta chain. No antigen is known for it. There are no base qualities to consult, and no much larger clone falls within one base. The data were taken from a study of early T cells in non-severe SARS-CoV-2 infection (dated by TCRdb to the early 2020s). Notes on the research overall: Because TCR sequencing relied on bulk RNA taken from unsorted whole blood, pairing of alpha and beta chains was not possible. Overall study outcomes, separate from this receptor: VDJdb matching was skewed toward anti-spike CD8 responses and likely underestimated virus-specific expansions, missing private and CD4 specificities.

The method behind the library was 5' RACE. This sample was sequenced with a NextSeq 500. Unique molecular identifiers were attached to individual cDNA molecules in the TCR library protocol so that sequencing error and PCR bias could be corrected. Both TCR alpha and beta chains were sequenced, and tight co-correlation was observed between alpha and beta sequence abundances in each sample. Turning to the authors' computational methods: Decombinator V4 was used to perform V gene, J gene and CDR3 annotation of TCR sequences. TCRs were defined as expanded if a significant change between any two time points was detected under a Poisson model with p below 0.0001. TCR abundances were normalised to the total number of TCRs sequenced in each sample and reported as counts per million. TRAV1-2 paired with TRAJ12, TRAJ20 or TRAJ33 defined MAIT TCRs, while TRAV10 paired with TRAJ18 defined iNKT TCRs. VDJdb, accessed on 1 November 2021, was searched for TCRs annotated for CMV, EBV and SARS-CoV-2, and TCRs annotated for more than one antigen were excluded. The raw public reads went through TCRdb reprocessing: fastp at Q25, MiXCR clone calling, in-frame beta chains kept. Entries are consolidated by CDR3 protein sequence, retaining the most common genes and DNA. TCRdb, not the authors, supplied the V and J calls. The sample table contains about 90,000 distinct CDR3 sequences; only one count was recorded for approximately 15% of them. The top ten constitute 5.5% to 8% of the sample.

After removal of 1 base from V and 1 base from J, the junction retains 3 bases not matched to a gene. The CDR3 runs 16 amino acids, cysteine and phenylalanine included. The entry retains the CDR3 DNA only, 48 bases that are in frame from base 1. Based on the germline V gene, the CDR1 and CDR2 sequences are SGHVS and FNYEAQ. Set within a cohort of healthcare workers in London, UK, this nested case-control study involved weekly PCR testing of nasopharyngeal swabs along with blood sampling. Healthcare workers were enrolled in the week of the UK lockdown, from 23 to 31 March 2020, and were followed every week for up to roughly 16 weeks.

Sequencing input: whole blood. The sequence links TRBV7-6 to TRBJ2-2; the central 7 bases match TRBD2. The receptor was derived from an adult who was a healthcare worker with PCR-confirmed SARS-CoV-2 infection or an uninfected control (not recorded which). At the DNA level, the sequence is TGTGCCAGCAGCTTAGGGCTAGCGGAGAACACCGGGGAGCTGTTTTTT. Its protein is CASSLGLAENTGELFF. Full variable domain (CDR3 extended with the reference TRBV7-6 and TRBJ2-2 proteins): GAGVSQSPRYKVTKRGQDVALRCDPISGHVSLYWYRQALGQGPEFLTYFNYEAQQDKSGLPNDRFSAERPEGSISTLTIQRTEQRDSAMYRCASSLGLAENTGELFFGEGSRLTVL.